Each of the 32 T cell receptor beta chains below was sequenced from the same sample in a study of T cell changes during pregnancy in multiple sclerosis. Repertoires were generated with immunoSEQ multiplex PCR, while TCRdb's copy carries only in-frame clones and drops some. Of 100,000 or so clones listed, around 90% were seen once; the top ten hold more than 0.95%. Sequencing was performed on peripheral blood, taken in the second trimester of pregnancy. These receptors came from a female donor with multiple sclerosis, enrolled in a pregnancy study.

This clone is a singleton in its sample. J is TRBJ2-1 and V is TRBV27; D call uncertain. The CDR3 length is 12 residues. The V gene lost 7 bases and the J gene lost 4 bases, with 8 bases spanning the gap. Germline CDR1 reads MNHEY; CDR2 reads SMNVEV (reference sequence). Here the CDR3 reads CASKDFYNEQFF. The CDR3 nucleotides are TGTGCCAGCAAAGACTTTTACAATGAGCAGTTCTTC.

The rearrangement uses TRBV4-1 and TRBJ1-1; 7 bases are a match to TRBD1. Per the germline V gene, CDR1 is MGHRA and CDR2 is YSYEKL. There are 17 residues in the CDR3. V lost 1 base and J lost 4; bases outside the gene matches: 12. CDR3 sequence: CASSQAWAGGWGTEAFF. As DNA, the CDR3 is TGCGCCAGCAGCCAAGCCTGGGCAGGGGGTTGGGGCACTGAAGCTTTCTTT.

This chain joins TRBV5-1 and TRBJ2-7, with D possibly being TRBD2 (6 bases). V dropped 5 bases and J dropped 3 bases, with 9 bases sitting between them. CDR1 is SGHRS, CDR2 YFSETQ, per germline. The CDR3 is 12 amino acids. The CDR3 bases are TGCGCCAGCAGGTCCGGGGGCTACGAGCAGTACTTC. This translates into CASRSGGYEQYF.

The chain couples TRBV15 to TRBJ2-7; 10 bases map to TRBD1. This CDR3 has 13 residues. Trimming took 6 bases from V and 3 from J; bases not matched to a gene: 2. Germline-derived CDR1 and CDR2 are LNHNV and YYDKDF (reference sequence). Written as DNA, the CDR3 is TGTGCCACCAGGACAGGGGGCGGCTACGAGCAGTACTTC. It yields the protein CATRTGGGYEQYF. Supplemented by reference TRBV15 and TRBJ2-7, the full variable domain reads DAMVIQNPRYQVTQFGKPVTLSCSQTLNHNVMYWYQQKSSQAPKLLFHYYDKDFNNEADTPDNFQSRRPNTSFCFLDIRSPGLGDTAMYLCATRTGGGYEQYFGPGTRLTVT.

The chain employs TRBV5-4 and TRBJ2-5; 7 bases line up with TRBD1. Losses at the gene ends were 2 bases for V and 14 bases for J; bases not matched to a gene: 9. CDR1 SGHNT and CDR2 YYREEE come from the germline V gene (reference sequence). This CDR3 region has 12 residues. CDR3 coding DNA: TGTGCCAGCAGCTTATTGGGACAGATCTTATACTTC. Translation gives CASSLLGQILYF.

V is TRBV6-5 and J is TRBJ1-2; D gene ambiguous. V shed 4 bases and J shed 4 bases, with 19 bases lying between them. The CDR3 is 16 residues long. The germline gives CDR1 MNHEY, CDR2 SVGAGI. CDR3: CASSSYDLGSSYGYTF. Written as DNA, the CDR3 is TGTGCCAGCAGTTCCTACGACCTGGGCAGCTCCTATGGCTACACCTTC.

This chain connects TRBV5-1 to TRBJ2-1; D is ambiguous. The CDR3 has 15 residues. The V end was cut by 0 bases, the J end by 2 bases, with 9 bases between. The germline V gene encodes CDR1 SGHRS and CDR2 YFSETQ. The DNA of the CDR3 is TGCGCCAGCAGCTTGGACCCTACCCCCTACAATGAGCAGTTCTTC. Its translation: CASSLDPTPYNEQFF.

The rearrangement joins TRBV13 to TRBJ1-5; 8 bases are a match to TRBD1. This CDR3 comprises 19 residues. V dropped 5 bases and J dropped 2; count of bases not matched to a gene: 17. In germline, CDR1 is PRHDT, CDR2 FYEKMQ (reference sequence). The CDR3 sequence: CASSGVSGGPPGGNQPQHF. The DNA for the CDR3 is TGTGCCAGCAGCGGGGTTTCAGGGGGCCCCCCAGGGGGCAATCAGCCCCAGCATTTT.

The rearrangement uses TRBV29-1 and TRBJ2-3; 7 bases line up with TRBD2. Germline lookup yields CDR1 SQVTM and CDR2 ANQGSEA. The length of the CDR3 is 16 residues. V lost 5 bases to trimming and J lost 4 bases; unmatched junction nucleotides: 15. The CDR3: CSVRLAADVHPDTQYF. In nucleotides, the CDR3 is TGCAGCGTTAGGCTAGCGGCTGACGTGCATCCAGATACGCAGTATTTT.

The rearrangement uses TRBV30 and TRBJ1-2, with a weak D call TRBD1 (6 bases). Deletions cut 0 bases from V and 4 bases from J, with 15 bases between. The CDR3 has 15 amino acids. CDR1 and CDR2 (germline): GTSNPN, SVGIG (reference sequence). Written as DNA, the CDR3 is TGTGCCTGGAGTGTGAGACAGGCAATTGGCTATGGCTACACCTTC. Its protein product is CAWSVRQAIGYGYTF.

This clone is a singleton in its sample. The V gene is TRBV5-6, the J gene TRBJ1-1; D ambiguous. Trimming removed 3 bases from V and 2 bases from J, with 14 bases in between. CDR1 and CDR2 (germline): SGHDT, YYEEEE. This CDR3 region has 15 residues. The CDR3 DNA is TGTGCCAGCAGCTCTACCGACGGGGATAACACTGAAGCTTTCTTT. Encoded protein: CASSSTDGDNTEAFF.

The V call is TRBV18, the J call TRBJ2-2, with 9 positions matching TRBD2. The CDR3 has 16 residues. CDR1 is KGHSH, CDR2 LQKENI, per germline. Trimming removed 5 bases from V and 2 bases from J; junction bases left unmatched: 6. The CDR3 spells CASSVRLADNTGELFF. The CDR3 bases are TGTGCCAGCTCAGTTCGACTAGCGGATAACACCGGGGAGCTGTTTTTT.

The gene calls are TRBV5-1 and TRBJ2-7; TRBD1 matches at 7 bases. V trimming: 4 bases; J trimming: 2 bases; junction bases outside the gene matches: 6. CDR1 is SGHRS and CDR2 is YFSETQ in the germline V gene. The CDR3 is 14 amino acids. The CDR3 sequence: CASSVRQGPYEQYF. The CDR3 DNA reads as TGCGCCAGCAGCGTCCGACAGGGACCCTACGAGCAGTACTTC.

The V gene is TRBV4-2, the J gene TRBJ2-1, with D uncertain. Germline loops: CDR1 LGHNA, CDR2 YNFKEQ. Trimming shortened V by 2 bases and J by 5 bases, and 7 bases separated the two germline ends. The CDR3 extends over 13 amino acids. DNA for the CDR3: TGTGCCAGCAGCCAACGCCCGGACAATGAGCAGTTCTTC. Its protein product is CASSQRPDNEQFF.

This chain links TRBV19 with TRBJ1-1, with 7 bases that match TRBD1. Germline V gene lookup returns CDR1 LNHDA and CDR2 SQIVND (reference sequence). The V segment lost 5 bases and the J segment 4 bases; nucleotides outside the gene matches: 7. The CDR3 is 14 residues long. For the CDR3, the DNA is TGTGCCAGTAGTCCCCTCGGACAGGTCACTGAAGCTTTCTTT. Protein: CASSPLGQVTEAFF.

The chain is built from TRBV19 and TRBJ2-5, with D unclear. V lost 6 bases to trimming and J lost 1 base, with 6 bases between them. The CDR3 loop spans 12 amino acids. Germline V gene lookup returns CDR1 LNHDA and CDR2 SQIVND (reference sequence). The CDR3 region is CASSVPQETQYF. The CDR3 region has the DNA TGTGCCAGTAGCGTTCCCCAAGAGACCCAGTACTTC.

This chain joins TRBV9 and TRBJ2-4; 11 nucleotides match TRBD2. The CDR3 length is 13 residues. Trimming took 5 bases from V and 7 from J; bases not matched to a gene: 2. The V gene's germline CDR1 is SGDLS and CDR2 YYNGEE. The CDR3 bases are TGTGCCAGCAGTACTAGCGGGGGTAACATTCAGTACTTC. Translating gives CASSTSGGNIQYF.

This clone appeared a single time. This chain uses TRBV10-3 with TRBJ1-4, with D tentatively TRBD1 (5 bases). Trimming removed 2 bases at V and 6 bases at J, with 10 bases between. There are 14 residues in the CDR3. Germline assignment: CDR1 ENHRY and CDR2 SYGVKD. The CDR3 sequence is CAISEGGVHEKLFF. The DNA for the CDR3 is TGTGCCATCAGTGAGGGAGGGGTGCATGAAAAACTGTTTTTT.

The chain has TRBV6-5 and TRBJ2-3; 8 bases are shared with TRBD2. With V trimmed by 6 bases and J by 5 bases, 10 bases remained unmatched. The CDR3 loop spans 15 amino acids. CDR1 and CDR2 from the germline V gene are MNHEY and SVGAGI. In nucleotides, the CDR3 is TGTGCCAGCAGCCGGGGCGGGGGGCAGGAAGATACGCAGTATTTT. Amino acids: CASSRGGGQEDTQYF.

The chain couples TRBV28 to TRBJ2-1; 12 bases are shared with TRBD2. Per germline, CDR1 MDHEN and CDR2 SYDVKM. The V segment lost 6 bases and the J segment 3 bases; nucleotides outside the gene matches: 6. The CDR3 has 16 residues. The CDR3: CASRLPGLAGYNEQFF. The CDR3 DNA follows: TGTGCCAGCAGACTCCCGGGACTAGCGGGCTACAATGAGCAGTTCTTC. The full variable domain, rest sourced from reference TRBV28 and TRBJ2-1, is DVKVTQSSRYLVKRTGEKVFLECVQDMDHENMFWYRQDPGLGLRLIYFSYDVKMKEKGDIPEGYSVSREKKERFSLILESASTNQTSMYLCASRLPGLAGYNEQFFGPGTRLTVL.

V and J are TRBV2 and TRBJ1-1, with TRBD1 as a possible D gene (5 bases). The CDR3 totals 13 residues. Germline CDR1 is SNHLY and CDR2 is FYNNEI. Trimming took off 8 bases at V and 8 bases at J, with 18 bases between the two ends. CDR3 DNA: TGTGCCAGCGGGTCCATAATCAACAGGGAAGCTTTCTTT. Amino acids: CASGSIINREAFF. Supplemented by reference TRBV2 and TRBJ1-1, the full variable domain reads EPEVTQTPSHQVTQMGQEVILRCVPISNHLYFYWYRQILGQKVEFLVSFYNNEISEKSEIFDDQFSVERPDGSNFTLKIRSTKLEDSAMYFCASGSIINREAFFGQGTRLTVV.

With regard to this clone: The CDR3 carries no conserved terminal phenylalanine or tryptophan, so it likely arises from a read error. This chain uses TRBV15 with TRBJ2-7; 8 bases are a match to TRBD1. CDR1 LNHNV and CDR2 YYDKDF come from the germline V gene (reference sequence). The CDR3 length is 13 residues. The J segment lost 5 bases and the V segment lost 1 base, leaving 1 base of the junction unmatched. The CDR3 reads CATSRGGQDEQYL. The CDR3 DNA is TGTGCCACCAGCAGAGGGGGACAGGACGAGCAGTACCTC.

The rearrangement uses TRBV2 and TRBJ2-7; TRBD1 might be the D (5 bases). Between the trimmed V and J ends, which lost 5 bases and 6 bases, there was a span of 17 bases. This CDR3 is 14 amino acids long. The V gene's germline CDR1 is SNHLY and CDR2 FYNNEI. CDR3 in DNA: TGTGCCAGCAGTCAGGGTTCCTATAGGATCGAGCAGTACTTC. This translates into CASSQGSYRIEQYF.

The V call is TRBV7-2, the J call TRBJ1-6, with a weak D call TRBD1 (5 bases). The germline V gene encodes CDR1 SGHTA and CDR2 FQGNSA. This CDR3 is built from 16 residues. The V end lost 4 bases, the J end lost 5 bases, and 15 bases lay between the germline ends. As DNA, the CDR3 is TGTGCCAGCAGCTCCCCACGGGGGTTACATAATTCACCCCTCCACTTT. This gives the protein CASSSPRGLHNSPLHF.

V gene TRBV4-1 combines with J gene TRBJ2-4; the D gene is possibly TRBD2 (6 bases). The V end lost 0 bases, the J end lost 5 bases, and 14 bases lay between the germline ends. Germline CDR1 and CDR2: MGHRA and YSYEKL. This CDR3 contains 16 residues. The CDR3, as DNA: TGCGCCAGCAGCCAAGATGTGGGAGGCAGGGAAAACATTCAGTACTTC. This encodes CASSQDVGGRENIQYF.

The chain couples TRBV5-1 to TRBJ2-1, with TRBD2 matching 9 bases. The CDR3 length is 17 residues. Losses at the gene ends were 4 bases for V and 4 bases for J; bases not matched to a gene: 12. CDR1 is SGHRS, CDR2 YFSETQ, per germline. CDR3 bases: TGCGCCAGCAGCCCAGCCTTTGCGGGAGGGTCATACAATGAGCAGTTCTTC. As protein: CASSPAFAGGSYNEQFF.

This clone was picked up one time. The chain recombines TRBV19 with TRBJ2-5, with a tentative D call TRBD1 (6 bases). Germline lookup yields CDR1 LNHDA and CDR2 SQIVND (reference sequence). Between the trimmed V and J ends, which lost 9 bases and 5 bases, there was a span of 22 bases. This CDR3 is built from 15 residues. The CDR3 protein is CASTPGPQGAETQYF. In nucleotides, the CDR3 is TGTGCCAGCACCCCGGGACCACAGGGCGCGGAGACCCAGTACTTC.

The chain links TRBV27 to TRBJ1-4, with D perhaps TRBD1 (5 bases). V lost 5 bases and J lost 5, with 15 bases in between. The CDR3 runs to 15 residues. The germline gives CDR1 MNHEY, CDR2 SMNVEV (reference sequence). CDR3 sequence reads: CASSLQDRRNEKLFF. The CDR3 bases are TGTGCCAGCAGTCTACAAGACAGACGGAATGAAAAACTGTTTTTT.

The chain employs TRBV28 and TRBJ2-3, with a possible D match to TRBD2 (6 bases). The CDR3 has 15 residues. V lost 10 bases and J 2 bases, leaving 19 bases between the germline ends. Germline lookup yields CDR1 MDHEN and CDR2 SYDVKM. The CDR3: CAILGTSGDTDTQYF. The CDR3 DNA reads as TGTGCCATCCTGGGGACCTCGGGGGACACAGATACGCAGTATTTT.

This chain connects TRBV19 to TRBJ1-5; 10 nucleotides match TRBD1. V dropped 4 bases and J dropped 4; count of bases not matched to a gene: 1. Germline V CDR1 and CDR2: LNHDA, SQIVND (reference sequence). There are 14 residues in the CDR3. CDR3 amino acids: CASSKDRGNQPQHF. The CDR3 DNA is TGTGCCAGTAGTAAGGACAGGGGGAATCAGCCCCAGCATTTT.

The V call is TRBV5-1, the J call TRBJ2-1; D is undetermined. With 3 bases removed from V and 4 bases from J, the gap between germline ends came to 11 bases. Per the germline V gene, CDR1 is SGHRS and CDR2 is YFSETQ. This CDR3 comprises 14 residues. DNA for the CDR3: TGCGCCAGCAGCTATCAAACGGTTTACAATGAGCAGTTCTTC. This encodes CASSYQTVYNEQFF.

This clone appeared a single time. The chain combines TRBV6-5 with TRBJ2-7; 7 nucleotides line up with TRBD1. The CDR3 runs 14 residues. J was trimmed by 2 bases and V by 2 bases; bases with no gene match: 3. Germline assignment: CDR1 MNHEY and CDR2 SVGAGI. CDR3 sequence (DNA): TGTGCCAGCAGTTACGGACAGGCAACCTACGAGCAGTACTTC. This encodes CASSYGQATYEQYF.